This TCR beta chain appears in the sequencing data of a study of T-cell reconstitution after alpha-beta-depleted transplantation in children. Study findings and constraints: From surviving recipient T cells and thymic progenitors came the high day-60 TCRbeta diversity observed in some patients. After one year, T-cell counts and TCRbeta diversity mostly came from new T cells. Reports say that about two months after transplant, the alpha-beta T cells came out of several hundred graft clones that had expanded.

This clonotype was seen only a few times. The antigen remains unidentified. Researchers prepared the TCRbeta library using unique molecular identifiers, the study reports. TCRdb processed the PCR reads anew with MiXCR; each CDR3 protein has one entry. Among 780,000 or so distinct CDR3 sequences listed, 16% were seen once. V dropped 3 bases and J dropped 1 base, with 11 bases sitting between them. The CDR3 loop spans 15 amino acids. Material: PBMCs, mostly from graft donor cells, obtained 360 days after TCRalphabeta/CD19-depleted stem cell transplant. The sequence came from a male patient aged 10 to 17 who had a stem cell transplant for acute lymphoblastic leukemia, so the T cells may come from the graft donor. The V call is TRBV12-3 or TRBV12-4, the J call TRBJ2-3; D gene uncertain. In nucleotides, the CDR3 is TGTGCCAGCAGTTTTACCTCGGACCGCACAGATACGCAGTATTTT. Translated: CASSFTSDRTDTQYF.